This T cell receptor (beta chain) was profiled in a study of vaccination and CD4 T cells after COVID-19. Background on the study: The makeup of the convalescents was six males and four females, two of them Hispanic. Overlapping spike pools from SARS-CoV-2 and HCoV-NL63, HCoV-OC43 and HCoV-229E served as culture stimuli. General observations from the study: Convalescent patients had a median roughly 86% of reactive clones appearing only post-vaccination.

V was shortened by 7 bases and J by 0 bases, with 7 bases between the two germline ends. The CDR3 sequence is 11 residues long. Germline V CDR1 and CDR2: SQVTM, ANQGSEA. Cultured CD4+ T cell DNA was sequenced using the Oncomine TCR Beta short-read assay. Cultured CD4+ T cells yielded the extracted genomic DNA. TCRdb independently ran MiXCR on the PCR reads; one entry per CDR3 protein. The table has approximately 9,000 distinct CDR3 sequences, about 49% seen once. The treatment was: roughly ten-day PBMC culture with coronavirus spike peptide pools or control peptides (ViraFEST assay). Turning to this clonotype: What it binds is not known.

The clonotype was recovered from a human donor who had recovered from COVID-19. V usage is TRBV29-1 and J usage is TRBJ2-7; D is undetermined. Source material: CD4+ T cells from blood, cultured in vitro. DNA for the CDR3: TGCAGCGCTCGGAGCTCCTACGAGCAGTACTTC. Residues: CSARSSYEQYF.